The 14 T cell receptor beta chains in this list originate from one sample, sequenced in a study of response to subunit inactivated influenza vaccine. TCRdb fed the RT-PCR reads into MiXCR, producing one record per CDR3 protein. The sample includes approximately 490,000 distinct CDR3 sequences, approximately 7.3% of them seen just once. Sample: PBMCs from blood, taken 23 to 25 months after vaccination. The receptor source for this set is a man aged 50-75 years who received an inactivated influenza vaccine.

Only a few counts were recorded for this clonotype. The chain employs TRBV24-1 and TRBJ2-1; D perhaps matches TRBD2 (5 bases). V lost 10 bases, J lost 8 bases, and 11 bases lay in between. CDR1 is KGHDR, CDR2 SFDVKD, per germline. The CDR3 runs 11 residues. The CDR3 reads CATSLGDEQFF. In nucleotides, the CDR3 is TGTGCCACGAGCCTCGGGGATGAGCAGTTCTTC.

This clonotype appeared many times. V gene TRBV7-3 combines with J gene TRBJ2-3; D gene ambiguous. V was clipped by 5 bases and J by 1 base, with 7 bases between them. Looked up from germline, CDR1 is SGHTA and CDR2 is FQGTGA. This CDR3 contains 13 residues. The CDR3 DNA is TGTGCCAGCAGCCCTATGGGCACAGATACGCAGTATTTT. Translated: CASSPMGTDTQYF. The full variable domain, its missing parts supplied by reference TRBV7-3 and TRBJ2-3, is GAGVSQTPSNKVTEKGKYVELRCDPISGHTALYWYRQSLGQGPEFLIYFQGTGAADDSGLPNDRFFAVRPEGSVSTLKIQRTERGDSAVYLCASSPMGTDTQYFGPGTRLTVL.

The rearrangement uses TRBV4-1 and TRBJ1-3, with D hard to call. V dropped 0 bases and J dropped 4 bases, with 1 base sitting between them. This CDR3 spans 12 amino acids. CDR1 MGHRA and CDR2 YSYEKL come from the germline V gene. The CDR3: CASSQEGNTIYF. The CDR3 DNA sequence: TGCGCCAGCAGCCAAGAGGGAAACACCATATATTTT.

A few counts support this clonotype. This chain joins TRBV27 and TRBJ2-3; possible D gene TRBD1, 6 bases. This CDR3 is 17 amino acids long. V was pared by 6 bases and J by 0 bases, with 19 bases between. Germline V lookup: CDR1 MNHEY, CDR2 SMNVEV (reference sequence). DNA for the CDR3: TGTGCCAGCAGCCCGAGGATCGGGACATCTAGCACAGATACGCAGTATTTT. Encoded protein: CASSPRIGTSSTDTQYF.

This clonotype showed up just a few times. The chain employs TRBV6-5 and TRBJ2-7; 8 bases agree with TRBD2. V lost 0 bases and J lost 3; bases outside the gene matches: 16. Germline CDR1 MNHEY, CDR2 SVGAGI. CDR3 size: 19 residues. The CDR3 DNA sequence: TGTGCCAGCAGTTACTCCGGGTCGCTTACGGGACTAGGAGTCTACGAGCAGTACTTC. Its translation is CASSYSGSLTGLGVYEQYF.

This clonotype was seen only a few times. The chain employs TRBV5-5 and TRBJ2-5; weak D call: TRBD1 (5 bases). V was cut by 4 bases and J by 5 bases, with 12 bases left in between. The CDR3 loop spans 13 amino acids. Germline V gene lookup returns CDR1 SGHKS and CDR2 YYEKEE (reference sequence). This chain's CDR3 is CASSVISGETQYF. CDR3 nucleotides: TGTGCCAGCAGCGTAATCTCAGGGGAGACCCAGTACTTC. The full variable domain, completed using reference TRBV5-5 and TRBJ2-5, is DAGVTQSPTHLIKTRGQQVTLRCSPISGHKSVSWYQQVLGQGPQFIFQYYEKEERGRGNFPDRFSARQFPNYSSELNVNALLLGDSALYLCASSVISGETQYFGPGTRLLVL.

This clonotype was seen once. The CDR3 does not close with the conserved phenylalanine or tryptophan, likely indicating a read error. This rearrangement joins TRBV20-1 to TRBJ2-3; D is undetermined. The CDR3 loop spans 11 amino acids. Germline loops: CDR1 DFQATT, CDR2 SNEGSKA (reference sequence). V lost 6 bases and J lost 4, with 8 bases in between. CDR3 protein: CSAPRADTQYL. The CDR3 nucleotides are TGCAGTGCCCCCCGGGCAGATACGCAGTATCTT.

The rearrangement links TRBV7-6 to TRBJ2-7, with 7 bases matching TRBD2. In germline, CDR1 is SGHVS, CDR2 FNYEAQ. V shed 5 bases, J shed 0 bases, and the junction held 7 bases outside the gene matches. The length of the CDR3 is 15 residues. For the CDR3, the DNA is TGTGCCAGCAGCGAAATAGCGGGTAGCTCCTACGAGCAGTACTTC. Translating it yields CASSEIAGSSYEQYF. Combining the CDR3 with reference TRBV7-6 and TRBJ2-7 gives the whole variable domain GAGVSQSPRYKVTKRGQDVALRCDPISGHVSLYWYRQALGQGPEFLTYFNYEAQQDKSGLPNDRFSAERPEGSISTLTIQRTEQRDSAMYRCASSEIAGSSYEQYFGPGTRLTVT.

This clonotype appeared many times. The chain recombines TRBV29-1 with TRBJ2-3; tentatively, D is TRBD2 (6 bases). Germline assignment: CDR1 SQVTM and CDR2 ANQGSEA. This CDR3 is 12 amino acids long. CDR3 nucleotides: TGCAGTGGTGGGGGGTTTACAGATACGCAGTATTTT. Protein sequence: CSGGGFTDTQYF.

This chain connects TRBV20-1 to TRBJ2-1; unclear D gene. V was pared by 1 base and J by 6 bases, with 16 bases between. The CDR3 totals 15 residues. Germline V gene data show CDR1 as DFQATT and CDR2 as SNEGSKA (reference sequence). CDR3 DNA: TGCAGTGCTAGAGTACCTTTCGCGAGTGGCAATGAGCAGTTCTTC. As protein: CSARVPFASGNEQFF.

This clonotype was detected only a few times. V usage is TRBV20-1 and J usage is TRBJ2-3; 9 bases align to TRBD1. The CDR3 is 14 amino acids. Germline V gene data show CDR1 as DFQATT and CDR2 as SNEGSKA (reference sequence). V trimming: 3 bases; J trimming: 4 bases; junction bases outside the gene matches: 5. CDR3 sequence reads: CSASLGTGSDTQYF. CDR3 sequence (DNA): TGCAGTGCTAGTCTGGGGACAGGGTCAGATACGCAGTATTTT.

The V and J genes are TRBV12-3 or TRBV12-4 and TRBJ2-5; D may be TRBD1 or TRBD2 (6 bases each). V was trimmed by 2 bases and J by 1 base, leaving 8 bases between them. The CDR3 totals 14 residues. The CDR3 reads CASSLWGAQETQYF. The CDR3 DNA sequence: TGTGCCAGCAGTTTATGGGGGGCCCAAGAGACCCAGTACTTC.

This clonotype was detected ten times or more. This chain joins TRBV10-3 and TRBJ2-1, with a weak D call TRBD1 (5 bases). V was clipped by 1 base and J by 4 bases, with 11 bases between them. The CDR3 totals 15 residues. CDR1 ENHRY and CDR2 SYGVKD come from the germline V gene. The DNA for the CDR3 is TGTGCCATCAGTGAGTTGTCGGCAGGGTACAATGAGCAGTTCTTC. Protein sequence: CAISELSAGYNEQFF.

This clonotype showed up many times. The chain recombines TRBV24-1 with TRBJ2-4, with D unclear. The length of the CDR3 is 16 residues. Between the trimmed V and J ends, which lost 0 bases and 0 bases, there was a span of 8 bases. Germline V gene lookup returns CDR1 KGHDR and CDR2 SFDVKD. For the CDR3, the DNA is TGTGCCACCAGTGATTTGGACCTACTAGCCAAAAACATTCAGTACTTC. Translating it yields CATSDLDLLAKNIQYF.